This T cell receptor beta chain was profiled in a study of human T cells and chemical hapten exposure. Library preparation tagged each individual cDNA molecule with a unique molecular identifier. TCRdb fed the RACE reads into MiXCR, producing one record per CDR3 protein. The sample carries around 50,000 distinct CDR3 sequences, around 9% recorded once. Sample time point: patch test 1, 2 weeks after DPC sensitization. Treatment meaning: therapeutic diphenylcyclopropenone sensitization with weekly scalp DPC. Unfractionated whole blood served as the source for total RNA extraction. The CDR3 is 14 amino acids. J was trimmed by 8 bases and V by 6 bases; bases with no gene match: 7. Many counts were recorded for this clonotype.

Sequencing used whole blood, obtained in connection with sensitization to the hapten diphenylcyclopropenone (DPC). This receptor was obtained from a woman between 50 and 59 years old with alopecia areata. Some clones in this sample may be carry-over from other donors' samples. The V gene is TRBV12-3 or TRBV12-4, the J gene TRBJ1-6; TRBD1 matches at 7 bases. The CDR3 here is CASRTGTAYSPLHF. CDR3 nucleotides: TGTGCCAGCAGAACCGGGACAGCGTATTCACCCCTCCACTTT.